This TCR beta chain is from a study of T cell clones after liver transplantation. At the level of the study: Three of eight recipients were HCV-positive; others had non-autoimmune, non-viral indications.

Clones were sequenced by immunoSEQ multiplex PCR, and TCRdb holds only the in-frame ones, with some missing. This sample has 6,000 to 6,500 clones, with approximately 79% found just once. The V end was cut by 4 bases, the J end by 7 bases, with 18 bases between. The CDR3 runs to 14 residues. CDR1 SGHRS and CDR2 YFSETQ come from the germline V gene. The chain has TRBV5-1 and TRBJ2-7, with a weak D call TRBD2 (5 bases). This TCR came from a human patient who received a liver transplant. Some T cells could come from the graft donor. The material sequenced was CD8+ T cells from blood, taken 24 months after liver transplant. Here the CDR3 reads CASSPWTTGGEQYF. The CDR3 region has the DNA TGCGCCAGCAGCCCATGGACCACCGGAGGAGAGCAGTACTTC.